The T cell receptor (beta chain) described here comes from a study of blood T cells in healthy people across ages. Across the whole study: When template switching was applied, about one barcoded beta molecule was captured per two T cells. Points from the study as a whole: Roughly linear declines in TCR beta diversity per million T cells occurred with age. The authors considered diversity estimates from one million T cells to be underestimates.

Total RNA, at least 6 micrograms per sample, came from PBMCs. V shed 4 bases and J shed 8 bases, with 8 bases lying between them. Looked up from germline, CDR1 is MNHEY and CDR2 is SVGEGT. The CDR3 sequence is 12 residues long. Primed by a sample-barcoded 5' primer and a J-beta primer mix, a second PCR proceeded for 7 to 11 cycles. Each CDR3 protein gets one entry after TCRdb re-called the 5' RACE reads with MiXCR. The table lists some 1.5 million distinct CDR3 sequences, roughly 43% of them singletons. Only a few counts were recorded for this clonotype. Antigen: not known. The sequenced sample was blood. The receptor comes from a woman aged 18-35 years in good health. The chain employs TRBV6-2 or TRBV6-3 and TRBJ2-2; the D is unclear. The CDR3 DNA reads TGTGCCAGCAGTTCTACCCCGGGGGAGCTGTTTTTT. Translating it yields CASSSTPGELFF.